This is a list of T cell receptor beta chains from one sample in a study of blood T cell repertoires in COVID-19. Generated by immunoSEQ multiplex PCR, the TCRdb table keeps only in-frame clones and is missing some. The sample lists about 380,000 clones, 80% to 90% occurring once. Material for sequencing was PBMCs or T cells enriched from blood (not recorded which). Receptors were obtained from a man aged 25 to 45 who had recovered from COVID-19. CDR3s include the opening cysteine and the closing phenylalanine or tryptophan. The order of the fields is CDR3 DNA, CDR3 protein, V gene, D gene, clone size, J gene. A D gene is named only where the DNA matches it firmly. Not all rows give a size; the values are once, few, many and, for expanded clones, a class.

CDR3 DNA: TGTGCCAGCAGTTATTCCGGGACAGCCGGAGATACGCAGTATTTT; CDR3 protein: CASSYSGTAGDTQYF; V gene: TRBV6-5; D gene: TRBD1; clone size: .; J gene: TRBJ2-3
CDR3 DNA: TGTGCCAGCAGTTCGACAGGGGGTGGGAAACTGTTTTTT; CDR3 protein: CASSSTGGGKLFF; V gene: TRBV6-5; D gene: TRBD1; clone size: .; J gene: TRBJ1-4
CDR3 DNA: TGTGCCAGCAGCACCCGGACAGACCGGAACACTGAAGCTTTCTTT; CDR3 protein: CASSTRTDRNTEAFF; V gene: TRBV7-6; D gene: .; clone size: .; J gene: TRBJ1-1
CDR3 DNA: TGTGCCAACTCCGGGGTTTCAAATTCACCCCTCCACTTT; CDR3 protein: CANSGVSNSPLHF; V gene: TRBV30; D gene: .; clone size: .; J gene: TRBJ1-6
CDR3 DNA: TGTGCCAGCAGCCGAACAGGGGAATTAAACTATGGCTACACCTTC; CDR3 protein: CASSRTGELNYGYTF; V gene: TRBV3-1/TRBV3-2; D gene: TRBD1; clone size: few; J gene: TRBJ1-2
CDR3 DNA: TGTGCCACCAGCTGGGGGCAGGGCACTGAAGCTTTCTTT; CDR3 protein: CATSWGQGTEAFF; V gene: TRBV15; D gene: .; clone size: once; J gene: TRBJ1-1
CDR3 DNA: TGTGCCAGCAGCCAAGATCGTAGGCAGGGTAAAGGGGATACGCAGTATTTT; CDR3 protein: CASSQDRRQGKGDTQYF; V gene: TRBV3-1/TRBV3-2; D gene: .; clone size: .; J gene: TRBJ2-3
CDR3 DNA: TGTGCCAGTAGATCAACAGGGATCTATGGCTACACCTTC; CDR3 protein: CASRSTGIYGYTF; V gene: TRBV19; D gene: .; clone size: .; J gene: TRBJ1-2
CDR3 DNA: TGTGCCAGCACCGAAGTCCGGACGGGGAATTCACCCCTCCACTTT; CDR3 protein: CASTEVRTGNSPLHF; V gene: TRBV7-9; D gene: .; clone size: .; J gene: TRBJ1-6
CDR3 DNA: TGCGCCAGCAGCTTGGCCCGGGACAGGAATTCACCCCTCCACTTT; CDR3 protein: CASSLARDRNSPLHF; V gene: TRBV5-1; D gene: TRBD1; clone size: .; J gene: TRBJ1-6
CDR3 DNA: TGTGCCTGGAGTCGCGGAGAACAGGGGGCCGAAGAGACCCAGTACTTC; CDR3 protein: CAWSRGEQGAEETQYF; V gene: TRBV30; D gene: TRBD1; clone size: .; J gene: TRBJ2-5
CDR3 DNA: TGTGCCAGCGCCCAGGGAGGGGACAAGCCCCTCCACTTT; CDR3 protein: CASAQGGDKPLHF; V gene: TRBV25-1; D gene: .; clone size: .; J gene: TRBJ1-6
CDR3 DNA: TGTGCCAGCAATAGTAACTATGGCTACACCTTC; CDR3 protein: CASNSNYGYTF; V gene: TRBV12-3/TRBV12-4; D gene: .; clone size: .; J gene: TRBJ1-2
CDR3 DNA: TGTGCCAGCAGCTTTAATATCCCCCTAGCGGGAGTTTACGAGCAGTACTTC; CDR3 protein: CASSFNIPLAGVYEQYF; V gene: TRBV11-2; D gene: TRBD2; clone size: .; J gene: TRBJ2-7
CDR3 DNA: TGTGCCAGCAGCTGGACAGGGCCGGGTGAAAAACTGTTTTTT; CDR3 protein: CASSWTGPGEKLFF; V gene: TRBV7-9; D gene: TRBD1; clone size: .; J gene: TRBJ1-4
CDR3 DNA: TGTGCCAGCAGCTTAGTGATACGACGACAGGGGGGGAACACTGAAGCTTTCTTT; CDR3 protein: CASSLVIRRQGGNTEAFF; V gene: TRBV7-2; D gene: TRBD1; clone size: .; J gene: TRBJ1-1
CDR3 DNA: TGTGCCAGCAGCTCCAAACAGGGTCCCCTGTATGGCTACACCTTC; CDR3 protein: CASSSKQGPLYGYTF; V gene: TRBV13; D gene: .; clone size: .; J gene: TRBJ1-2
CDR3 DNA: TGTGCCTGGAGTGCGCAATATAGCTTTTTCACCTTC; CDR3 protein: CAWSAQYSFFTF; V gene: TRBV30; D gene: .; clone size: .; J gene: TRBJ1-2
CDR3 DNA: TGTGCCAGCAGCGCCGGACTCACGTACGAGCAGTACTTC; CDR3 protein: CASSAGLTYEQYF; V gene: TRBV5-4; D gene: .; clone size: .; J gene: TRBJ2-7
CDR3 DNA: TGTGCCAGCAGCTTAACGTTTCGGGACTACAATGAGCAGTTCTTC; CDR3 protein: CASSLTFRDYNEQFF; V gene: TRBV7-3; D gene: .; clone size: .; J gene: TRBJ2-1
CDR3 DNA: TGTGCCAGCAGCTTCGGTTGGTCCCGAGAGACCCAGTACTTC; CDR3 protein: CASSFGWSRETQYF; V gene: TRBV7-2; D gene: .; clone size: .; J gene: TRBJ2-5
CDR3 DNA: TGTGCCAGCACCCTGGGGACAGTAGTACTCGGGTACTACGAGCAGTACTTC; CDR3 protein: CASTLGTVVLGYYEQYF; V gene: TRBV27; D gene: TRBD1; clone size: .; J gene: TRBJ2-7
CDR3 DNA: TGTGCCAGCACCCCCCCCACTAGCGGGGGGAGGGATGAGCAGTTCTTC; CDR3 protein: CASTPPTSGGRDEQFF; V gene: TRBV6-2/TRBV6-3; D gene: TRBD2; clone size: .; J gene: TRBJ2-1
CDR3 DNA: TGTGCCTGGAGTGAAAAAGGACAGGGGCAAGCTTTCTTT; CDR3 protein: CAWSEKGQGQAFF; V gene: TRBV30; D gene: TRBD1; clone size: few; J gene: TRBJ1-1
CDR3 DNA: TGTGCCACCAGCACTGGACAGGCGACCCAGTACTTC; CDR3 protein: CATSTGQATQYF; V gene: TRBV15; D gene: TRBD1; clone size: .; J gene: TRBJ2-5
CDR3 DNA: TGTGCCATCAGGGGGGACAGGGGGCAAGACACTGAAGCTTTCTTT; CDR3 protein: CAIRGDRGQDTEAFF; V gene: TRBV10-3; D gene: TRBD1; clone size: .; J gene: TRBJ1-1
CDR3 DNA: TGTGCCAGCAGCCAAGGGGCAATAGGTAACTATGGCTACACCTTC; CDR3 protein: CASSQGAIGNYGYTF; V gene: TRBV3-1/TRBV3-2; D gene: .; clone size: .; J gene: TRBJ1-2
CDR3 DNA: TGTGCCAGCAGAGTACAGGGGGCGACTGAAGCTTTCTTT; CDR3 protein: CASRVQGATEAFF; V gene: TRBV7-2; D gene: TRBD1; clone size: .; J gene: TRBJ1-1
CDR3 DNA: TGTGCCAGTAGTACGGTTCGGGGGGCTAATGAAAAACTGTTTTTT; CDR3 protein: CASSTVRGANEKLFF; V gene: TRBV19; D gene: .; clone size: .; J gene: TRBJ1-4
CDR3 DNA: TGCGCCAGCAGCACCGGACAGGGATATGGCTACACCTTC; CDR3 protein: CASSTGQGYGYTF; V gene: TRBV5-1; D gene: TRBD1; clone size: once; J gene: TRBJ1-2
CDR3 DNA: TGCGCCAGCAGCTCCGGGGGGGCGAACACCGGGGAGCTGTTTTTT; CDR3 protein: CASSSGGANTGELFF; V gene: TRBV10-1; D gene: TRBD2; clone size: .; J gene: TRBJ2-2
CDR3 DNA: TGTGCCAGCAGCTCAACCGATCAAATGACAGGGGGAGGCCAGCCCCAGCATTTT; CDR3 protein: CASSSTDQMTGGGQPQHF; V gene: TRBV7-8; D gene: TRBD1; clone size: once; J gene: TRBJ1-5
CDR3 DNA: TGTGCCAGTAGTATCGGGTTTTATGAGCAGTTCTTC; CDR3 protein: CASSIGFYEQFF; V gene: TRBV19; D gene: .; clone size: .; J gene: TRBJ2-1
CDR3 DNA: TGTGCCAGCAGCTTAGATCTCCGGGTCGCGGGGAGGAGCTCCTACGAGCAGTACTTC; CDR3 protein: CASSLDLRVAGRSSYEQYF; V gene: TRBV11-2; D gene: .; clone size: .; J gene: TRBJ2-7
CDR3 DNA: TGTGCCAGCAGCTTAGGACGGGATGGCTACACCTTC; CDR3 protein: CASSLGRDGYTF; V gene: TRBV7-8; D gene: .; clone size: once; J gene: TRBJ1-2
CDR3 DNA: TGTGCCAGCTCACCACCGACAGGGAGCAATCAGCCCCAGCATTTT; CDR3 protein: CASSPPTGSNQPQHF; V gene: TRBV18; D gene: TRBD1; clone size: .; J gene: TRBJ1-5
CDR3 DNA: TGTGCCAGCAGCCAGCGCGGCGGGTCAATCTCTGGGGCCAACGTCCTGACTTTC; CDR3 protein: CASSQRGGSISGANVLTF; V gene: TRBV5-4; D gene: .; clone size: few; J gene: TRBJ2-6
CDR3 DNA: TGCGCCAGCTCCCTTTACTTTACCGGAGTCGGAAACACCATATATTTT; CDR3 protein: CASSLYFTGVGNTIYF; V gene: TRBV5-1; D gene: .; clone size: once; J gene: TRBJ1-3
CDR3 DNA: TGTGCCAGCAGCTTAGGAGTAAACTACGAGCAGTACTTC; CDR3 protein: CASSLGVNYEQYF; V gene: TRBV5-5; D gene: .; clone size: .; J gene: TRBJ2-7
CDR3 DNA: TGTGCCAGTAGTTTGACAGGGGGATCGAACACTGAAGCTTTCTTT; CDR3 protein: CASSLTGGSNTEAFF; V gene: TRBV19; D gene: TRBD1; clone size: .; J gene: TRBJ1-1
CDR3 DNA: TGTGCCAGCAGCCAGAGCGGGACAGGGGGCTACGAGCAGTACTTC; CDR3 protein: CASSQSGTGGYEQYF; V gene: TRBV5-6; D gene: TRBD1; clone size: .; J gene: TRBJ2-7
CDR3 DNA: TGTGCCAGCAGTGCGGCTAGCGGGGGGCCCTCCCAAGAGACCCAGTACTTC; CDR3 protein: CASSAASGGPSQETQYF; V gene: TRBV2; D gene: TRBD2; clone size: .; J gene: TRBJ2-5
CDR3 DNA: TGTGCCAGCAGGGGCGGGAATTCACCCCTCCACTTT; CDR3 protein: CASRGGNSPLHF; V gene: TRBV11-2; D gene: .; clone size: few; J gene: TRBJ1-6
CDR3 DNA: TGTGCCAGCAGTACCGACAACTCTGGAAACACCATATATTTT; CDR3 protein: CASSTDNSGNTIYF; V gene: TRBV7-2; D gene: .; clone size: .; J gene: TRBJ1-3
CDR3 DNA: TGTGCCACCAGTGATCCTGGACAGGGCTCAGATACGCAGTATTTT; CDR3 protein: CATSDPGQGSDTQYF; V gene: TRBV24-1; D gene: TRBD1; clone size: .; J gene: TRBJ2-3
CDR3 DNA: TGTGCCAGCAGCCAAAATGATGGGACATACTACGAGCAGTACTTC; CDR3 protein: CASSQNDGTYYEQYF; V gene: TRBV9; D gene: .; clone size: many; J gene: TRBJ2-7
CDR3 DNA: TGTGCCAGCAGCGTAGCGGGGACAGGGTCCTACGAGCAGTACTTC; CDR3 protein: CASSVAGTGSYEQYF; V gene: TRBV9; D gene: TRBD1; clone size: .; J gene: TRBJ2-7
CDR3 DNA: TGTGCCAGCAGCTTCCAGATAGGAAACACCATATATTTT; CDR3 protein: CASSFQIGNTIYF; V gene: TRBV5-4; D gene: .; clone size: once; J gene: TRBJ1-3
CDR3 DNA: TGCGCCAGCAGCCAAGTGTACAGTACCTATAATTCACCCCTCCACTTT; CDR3 protein: CASSQVYSTYNSPLHF; V gene: TRBV4-3; D gene: .; clone size: once; J gene: TRBJ1-6
CDR3 DNA: TGTGCCAGCAGCGGTCGTCTGGGGGGACCTCCGGGAGAAAAACTGTTTTTT; CDR3 protein: CASSGRLGGPPGEKLFF; V gene: TRBV6-2/TRBV6-3; D gene: .; clone size: few; J gene: TRBJ1-4
CDR3 DNA: TGTGCCAGCAGTTTAACGGGGGGATATGGCTACACCTTC; CDR3 protein: CASSLTGGYGYTF; V gene: TRBV12-3/TRBV12-4; D gene: .; clone size: .; J gene: TRBJ1-2
CDR3 DNA: TGTGCCAGCAGTCTCTCGGGGATGGCTGAGCAGTTCTTC; CDR3 protein: CASSLSGMAEQFF; V gene: TRBV7-9; D gene: .; clone size: few; J gene: TRBJ2-1
CDR3 DNA: TGTGCCAGCAGTAGGACAGGGGCGGGAGGTCAGCCCCAGCATTTT; CDR3 protein: CASSRTGAGGQPQHF; V gene: TRBV27; D gene: TRBD1; clone size: .; J gene: TRBJ1-5
CDR3 DNA: TGTGCCAGCAGCGCTCTAGGGACTAGCGGGGACAATGAGCAGTTCTTC; CDR3 protein: CASSALGTSGDNEQFF; V gene: TRBV9; D gene: TRBD2; clone size: once; J gene: TRBJ2-1
CDR3 DNA: TGTGCCAGCAGCTTCTCACAGGGGGCCTTGGGTGGCTACACCTTC; CDR3 protein: CASSFSQGALGGYTF; V gene: TRBV7-2; D gene: TRBD1; clone size: .; J gene: TRBJ1-2